This T cell receptor beta chain was observed in a study of blood T cell repertoires in COVID-19. Study details: T cells, B-cell-depleted T cells, or PBMCs supplied cDNA or gDNA.

This CDR3 comprises 14 residues. CDR1 is KGHDR, CDR2 SFDVKD, per germline. Trimming took 6 bases from V and 8 from J; bases not matched to a gene: 10. Original processing methods: The authors estimated nucleated cell counts from reference gene primer amplification. Using immunoSEQ multiplex PCR, the repertoire was profiled, and TCRdb retains in-frame clones only, with some absent. V and J calls and clone size follow that table, whereas D and trimming were derived from the DNA. The sample lists 90,000 to 120,000 clones, roughly 90% occurring once. The chain couples TRBV24-1 to TRBJ1-2; TRBD1 matches at 8 bases. Sequenced input: peripheral blood. The sequence was collected from a man aged 40-50 years with active or convalescent COVID-19. The CDR3 here is CATSSTGVWGGYTF. CDR3 nucleotides: TGTGCCACCAGTTCGACAGGGGTTTGGGGAGGCTACACCTTC.